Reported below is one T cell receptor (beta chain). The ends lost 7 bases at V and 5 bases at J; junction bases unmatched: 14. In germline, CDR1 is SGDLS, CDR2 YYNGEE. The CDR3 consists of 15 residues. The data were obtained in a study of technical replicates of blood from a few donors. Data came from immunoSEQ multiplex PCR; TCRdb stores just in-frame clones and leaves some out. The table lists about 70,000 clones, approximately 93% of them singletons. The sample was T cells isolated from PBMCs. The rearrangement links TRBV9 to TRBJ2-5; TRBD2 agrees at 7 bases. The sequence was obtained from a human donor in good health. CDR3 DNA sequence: TGTGCCAGCCAGGCCGGCGGGAGCGTAATTGAGACCCAGTACTTC. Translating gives CASQAGGSVIETQYF. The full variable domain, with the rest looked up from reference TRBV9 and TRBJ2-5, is DSGVTQTPKHLITATGQRVTLRCSPRSGDLSVYWYQQSLDQGLQFLIQYYNGEERAKGNILERFSAQQFPDLHSELNLSSLELGDSALYFCASQAGGSVIETQYFGPGTRLLVL.